The T cell receptor beta chain under discussion was sequenced for a study of OX40 agonist ivuxolimab in advanced cancers. Sequencing used immunoSEQ multiplex PCR; TCRdb keeps in-frame clones, though not all of them. This sample has just over 90,000 clones, with 85% to 95% found just once. This receptor was taken from an adult with an advanced solid tumor such as melanoma, head and neck, liver or kidney cancer. This specimen consisted of CD4+ or CD8+ T cells sorted from blood, obtained in a trial of the OX40 agonist ivuxolimab.

The CDR3 sequence is CASSFGRTTDTQYF. CDR3 DNA: TGTGCCAGCAGCTTCGGCAGAACTACAGATACGCAGTATTTT. The rearrangement links TRBV13 to TRBJ2-3; D is unresolved. The germline V gene has CDR1 PRHDT and CDR2 FYEKMQ (reference sequence). The CDR3 runs to 14 residues. V shed 3 bases and J shed 3 bases, with 10 bases lying between them. Filled out from reference TRBV13 and TRBJ2-3, the complete variable domain reads AAGVIQSPRHLIKEKRETATLKCYPIPRHDTVYWYQQGPGQDPQFLISFYEKMQSDKGSIPDRFSAQQFSDYHSELNMSSLELGDSALYFCASSFGRTTDTQYFGPGTRLTVL.